The TCR beta chain under discussion was sequenced for a study of identical twins. A few counts support this clonotype. TCRdb fed the 5' RACE reads into MiXCR, producing one record per CDR3 protein. The table records about 900,000 distinct CDR3 sequences, around an eighth of them present only once. V gave up 6 bases and J gave up 6 bases, with 8 bases separating them. Germline V gives CDR1 MGHDK, CDR2 SYGVNS. The CDR3 spans 12 residues. This sample was also put to use in a study of yellow fever vaccine responses in identical twins.

The TCR sequence derives from a woman aged 18-35 years in good health. V gene TRBV25-1 combines with J gene TRBJ2-2; D gene uncertain. The material sequenced was PBMCs. The CDR3 nucleotides are TGTGCCAGCAGGAAAAAGGCCGGGGAGCTGTTTTTT. This gives the protein CASRKKAGELFF.